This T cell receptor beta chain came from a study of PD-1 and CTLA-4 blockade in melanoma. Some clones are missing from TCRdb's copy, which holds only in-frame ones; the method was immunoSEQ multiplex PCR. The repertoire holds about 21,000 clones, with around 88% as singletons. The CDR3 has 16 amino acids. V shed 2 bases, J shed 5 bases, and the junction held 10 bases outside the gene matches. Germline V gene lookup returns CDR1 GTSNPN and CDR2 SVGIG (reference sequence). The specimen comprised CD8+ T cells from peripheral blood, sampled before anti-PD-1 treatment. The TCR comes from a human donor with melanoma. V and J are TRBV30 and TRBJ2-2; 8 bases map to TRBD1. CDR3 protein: CAWSPGQGAGTGELFF. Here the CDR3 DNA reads TGTGCCTGGAGTCCAGGGCAGGGGGCGGGGACCGGGGAGCTGTTTTTT. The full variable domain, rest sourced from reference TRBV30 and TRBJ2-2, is SQTIHQWPATLVQPVGSPLSLECTVEGTSNPNLYWYRQAAGRGLQLLFYSVGIGQISSEVPQNLSASRPQDRQFILSSKKLLLSDSGFYLCAWSPGQGAGTGELFFGEGSRLTVL.